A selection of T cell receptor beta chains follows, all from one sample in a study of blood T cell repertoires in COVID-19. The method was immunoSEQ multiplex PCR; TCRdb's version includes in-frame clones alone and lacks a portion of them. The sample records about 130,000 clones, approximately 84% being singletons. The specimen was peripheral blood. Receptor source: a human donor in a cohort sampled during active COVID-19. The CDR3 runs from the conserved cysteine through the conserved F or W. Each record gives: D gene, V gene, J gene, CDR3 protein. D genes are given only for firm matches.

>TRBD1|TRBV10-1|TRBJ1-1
CASSDQVQGGTEAFF
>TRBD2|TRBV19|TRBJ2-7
CASSPAGGGIHEQYF
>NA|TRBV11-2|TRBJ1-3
CASSLDRGEGNTIYF
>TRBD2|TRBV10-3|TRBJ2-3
CASADGGAPTDTQYF
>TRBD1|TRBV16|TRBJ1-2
CASSQQSGGVGYTF
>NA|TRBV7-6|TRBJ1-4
CASSWSGPETTNEKLFF
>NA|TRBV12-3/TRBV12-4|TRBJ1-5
CASSPGAQPQHF
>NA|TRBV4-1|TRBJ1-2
CASKQDSGSSNYGYTF
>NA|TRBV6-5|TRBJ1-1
CASSYSWGDTEAFF
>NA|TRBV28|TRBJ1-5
CASTNRVNNQPQHF
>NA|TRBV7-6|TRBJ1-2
CASSQGSGPNYGYTF
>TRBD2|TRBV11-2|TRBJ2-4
CASSLGTSGGEAVQYF
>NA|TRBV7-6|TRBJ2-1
CASSLRLSANNEQFF
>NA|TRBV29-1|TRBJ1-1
CSVPDTGSPLNTEAFF
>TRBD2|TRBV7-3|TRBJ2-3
CASSTSGGVDTQYF
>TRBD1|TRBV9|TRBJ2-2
CASSVAVSPGTGGTGELFF
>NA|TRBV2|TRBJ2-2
CASSAESGELFF
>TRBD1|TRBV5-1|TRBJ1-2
CASSYQTGEGYTF
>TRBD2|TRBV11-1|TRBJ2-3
CASSLRLSGGQDTQYF
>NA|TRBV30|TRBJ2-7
CAWSVSESAQYF
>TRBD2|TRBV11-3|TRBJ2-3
CASSLVGSGDTDTQYF
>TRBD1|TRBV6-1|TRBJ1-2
CASSEAGTGLPYGYTF
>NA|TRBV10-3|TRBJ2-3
CAISPTPRGDTQYF
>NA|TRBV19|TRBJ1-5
CASSIEGGNQPQHF
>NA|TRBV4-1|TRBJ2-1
CASSQDDSSYNEQFF
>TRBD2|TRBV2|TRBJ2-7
CASSLGGGPSYEQYF
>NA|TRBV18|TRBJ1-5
CASSPDSSGSNQPQHF
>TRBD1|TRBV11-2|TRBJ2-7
CASSPPGQLREQYF
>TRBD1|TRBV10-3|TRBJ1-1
CAISDVGQGRNTEAFF
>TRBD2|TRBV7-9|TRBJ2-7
CASSLTSGGGEQYF
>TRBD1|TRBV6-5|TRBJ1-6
CASSYSNLQGDSPLHF
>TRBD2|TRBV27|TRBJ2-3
CATARPSGGLDTQYF
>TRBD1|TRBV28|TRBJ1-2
CASSRVPPSGRGREGYTF
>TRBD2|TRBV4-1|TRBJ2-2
CASSQDWLAGPITGELFF
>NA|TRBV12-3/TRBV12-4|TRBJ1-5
CASSLPSREPQHF
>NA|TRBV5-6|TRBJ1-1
CASSLDSHMNTEAFF
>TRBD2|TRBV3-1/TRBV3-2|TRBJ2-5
CASSQDRLAGAPETQYF
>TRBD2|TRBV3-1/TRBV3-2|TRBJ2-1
CASSVDLAGGLNEQFF
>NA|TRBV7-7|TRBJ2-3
CASSGGQGPTDTQYF
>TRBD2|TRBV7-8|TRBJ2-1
CASSTSGGVHEQFF
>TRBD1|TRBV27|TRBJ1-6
CASSLLTGVNNSPLHF
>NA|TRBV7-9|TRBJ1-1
CASSLGRGWSTEAFF
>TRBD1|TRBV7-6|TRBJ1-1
CASSFSSGQGPSEAFF
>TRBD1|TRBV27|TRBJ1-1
CASSQQGFHTEAFF
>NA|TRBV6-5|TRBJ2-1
CASSRAGPNEQFF
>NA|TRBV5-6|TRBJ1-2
CASSLGSGYGYTF
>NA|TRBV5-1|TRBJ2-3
CASSLVVGAPGGDTQYF
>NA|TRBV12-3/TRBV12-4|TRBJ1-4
CASKAGGEKLFF
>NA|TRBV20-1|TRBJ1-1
CSASKSGGTNTEAFF
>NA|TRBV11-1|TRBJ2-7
CASSSGGQTYEQYF
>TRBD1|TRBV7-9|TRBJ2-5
CASSPPGQGSRETQYF
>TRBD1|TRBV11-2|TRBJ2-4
CASSEQGAKNIQYF
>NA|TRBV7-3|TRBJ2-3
CASSTSTDTQYF
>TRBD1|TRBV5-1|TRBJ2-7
CASSLPPLIQGSSYEQYF
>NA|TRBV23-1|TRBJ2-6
CASSQSSPGRPPGANVLTF
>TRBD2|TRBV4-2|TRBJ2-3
CASSQDRGTSGGTASTDTQYF
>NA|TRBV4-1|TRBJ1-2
CASSQVGVGYGYTF
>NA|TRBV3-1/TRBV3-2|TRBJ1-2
CASSQDVTGDYTF